This T cell receptor (beta chain) was recorded in a study of human T cells and chemical hapten exposure. Single cDNA molecules in the library carried unique molecular identifiers attached during preparation. TCRdb re-derived calls from the RACE reads in MiXCR, one entry per CDR3 protein. The table shows 150,000 to 200,000 distinct CDR3 sequences, with about 22% occurring only once. The length of the CDR3 is 13 residues. Trimming pared 3 bases from V and 1 base from J, leaving 8 bases between. Germline CDR1 and CDR2: DFQATT and SNEGSKA (reference sequence). Time point denoted: patch test 1, 2 weeks after DPC sensitization. Treatment reported: therapeutic diphenylcyclopropenone sensitization with weekly scalp DPC.

The chain recombines TRBV20-1 with TRBJ2-3; no reliable D call. Sequencing used whole blood, obtained in connection with sensitization to the hapten diphenylcyclopropenone (DPC). This TCR was recovered from a woman aged 50 to 65 with alopecia areata. Some clones in this sample may be carry-over from other donors' samples. CDR3: CSASYRRTDTQYF. The CDR3 DNA is TGCAGTGCTAGTTATAGGCGCACAGATACGCAGTATTTT.